This TCR beta chain was captured by sequencing in a study of beta chain features in type 1 diabetes. Background on the study: Healthy donors and patients had similar age, gender and cell yields.

About this clone: Its matching antigen is unknown.

cDNA synthesis used the whole RNA isolate, giving expressed TCRB sequences. Using immunoSEQ multiplex PCR, the repertoire was profiled, and TCRdb retains in-frame clones only, with some absent. The table records roughly 500,000 clones, about an eighth of them present only once. V lost 7 bases and J lost 4, with 13 bases in between. The CDR3 covers 13 residues. CDR1 and CDR2 from the germline V gene are MDHEN and SYDVKM. Notes on the study in general: Shortening of TCRB CDR3s, moderate but significant, appeared in all four CD4+ subsets of Type 1 diabetes patients. Possibly, sequencing cDNA over-represented cells that had high TCR expression levels.

The receptor was derived from a woman between 18 and 29 years old in good health. V and J are TRBV28 and TRBJ1-2; no reliable D call. Sequences were obtained from naive CD4+ T cells from blood. CDR3 sequence: CASTSTRLYGYTF. CDR3 coding DNA: TGTGCCAGCACCAGTACACGGCTCTATGGCTACACCTTC.